A selection of T cell receptor beta chains follows, all from one sample in a study of control samples from healthy donors and cancer patients. The data were produced by immunoSEQ multiplex PCR, yet TCRdb's version contains in-frame clones alone and is incomplete. Of about 130,000 clones detected, 75% to 95% appear once; the ten largest clones hold approximately 9%. Sequencing used blood. The source is a man aged 18 to 29 in good health. The CDR3 runs from the conserved cysteine through the conserved F or W. Each record gives: V gene, J gene, clone size, D gene, CDR3 DNA, CDR3 protein. D genes are given only for firm matches. The size of a clone is reported for some rows only, either as once, few or many, or as a class for expanded clones.

TRBV6-6,TRBJ1-6,NA,NA,TGTGCCAGCAGTCGACCAACAAGGGTCTTTAATTCACCCCTCCACTTT,CASSRPTRVFNSPLHF
TRBV4-1,TRBJ2-2,NA,NA,TGCGCCAGCAGCCAAGATCGTACCGGGGAGCTGTTTTTT,CASSQDRTGELFF
TRBV5-1,TRBJ1-6,NA,NA,TGCGCCAGCAGCTTTGACACTGGTTCACCCCTCCACTTT,CASSFDTGSPLHF
TRBV7-9,TRBJ1-1,once,NA,TGTGCCAGCAGCGACAGGACGAATACTGAAGCTTTCTTT,CASSDRTNTEAFF
TRBV7-9,TRBJ1-2,few,TRBD1,TGTGCCAGCAGCTACCCGGGACAGGGTAATGACTATGGCTACACCTTC,CASSYPGQGNDYGYTF
TRBV2,TRBJ2-5,NA,TRBD1,TGTGCCAGCAGTTTAGACAGGGTAGGACAAGAGACCCAGTACTTC,CASSLDRVGQETQYF
TRBV27,TRBJ2-1,NA,TRBD2,TGTGCCAGCAGTTTCGGTGCTAGCGGGGGCAATGAGCAGTTCTTC,CASSFGASGGNEQFF
TRBV7-6,TRBJ2-3,NA,TRBD2,TGTGCCAGCAGCTTAGGGTCTAGAGCGGGGCTCACAGATACGCAGTATTTT,CASSLGSRAGLTDTQYF
TRBV11-2,TRBJ2-5,NA,NA,TGTGCCAGCAGGGGTGGGGTCCTACAAGAGACCCAGTACTTC,CASRGGVLQETQYF
TRBV7-2,TRBJ1-1,NA,TRBD1,TGTGCCAGCAGCCTGGCAGGGGGCGGCGGAGCTTTCTTT,CASSLAGGGGAFF
TRBV9,TRBJ1-6,NA,NA,TGTGCCAGCAGCCTGACGGAATATAATTCACCCCTCCACTTT,CASSLTEYNSPLHF
TRBV7-2,TRBJ1-2,NA,NA,TGTGCCAGCAGCCTTAATGGGGGGGAACATGGCTACACCTTC,CASSLNGGEHGYTF
TRBV5-5,TRBJ1-4,NA,NA,TGTGCCAGCAGCTTGTGGGCAGGGGTTAATGAAAAACTGTTTTTT,CASSLWAGVNEKLFF
TRBV29-1,TRBJ1-1,NA,NA,TGCAGCGTTTCCCGCCGATGGGCTTTCTTT,CSVSRRWAFF
TRBV6-6,TRBJ1-1,NA,NA,TGTGCCAGCAGCCTATTATACAGGACCGGGGGCTTTGAAGCTTTCTTT,CASSLLYRTGGFEAFF
TRBV4-1,TRBJ2-2,once,NA,TGCGCCAGCAGCCAAGATCAAGCCGGGGCGCGGACCGGGGAGCTGTTTTTT,CASSQDQAGARTGELFF
TRBV11-2,TRBJ2-7,NA,NA,TGTGCCAGCAGCTTCTCAGGGAACGAGCAGTACTTC,CASSFSGNEQYF
TRBV6-5,TRBJ1-3,NA,NA,TGTGCCAGCAGCCACAAGGGGAACACCATATATTTT,CASSHKGNTIYF
TRBV7-2,TRBJ2-2,once,NA,TGTGCCAGCAGCTCTCTGTCCACCGGGGAGCTGTTTTTT,CASSSLSTGELFF
TRBV29-1,TRBJ1-3,once,NA,TGCAGCGTTGCAGTGGGGGCGGACGGAAACACCATATATTTT,CSVAVGADGNTIYF
TRBV11-1,TRBJ2-3,NA,TRBD2,TGTGCCAGCAGCTCAAGACTAGCGGGGGGGCGGGATACGCAGTATTTT,CASSSRLAGGRDTQYF
TRBV6-1,TRBJ2-2,NA,NA,TGTGCCAGCAGTGAGGGAAGGGAAGCCACCGGGGAGCTGTTTTTT,CASSEGREATGELFF
TRBV2,TRBJ1-3,NA,NA,TGTGCCAGCAGTGACAGGACCCCTGGAAACACCATATATTTT,CASSDRTPGNTIYF
TRBV15,TRBJ2-3,NA,TRBD1,TGCGCCACCGTCACAGGGGGCAAGGGAGATACGCAGTATTTT,CATVTGGKGDTQYF
TRBV4-1,TRBJ1-1,once,NA,TGCGCCAGCAGCCAAGGGGGTAGGATGGTCGGGACTGAAGCTTTCTTT,CASSQGGRMVGTEAFF
TRBV10-2,TRBJ1-1,NA,NA,TGCGCCAGCAGGGAGGTTGGGAACACTGAAGCTTTCTTT,CASREVGNTEAFF
TRBV12-3/TRBV12-4,TRBJ1-5,NA,NA,TGTGCCAGCAGTACCAGGGCGATTCAGCCCCAGCATTTT,CASSTRAIQPQHF
TRBV19,TRBJ1-2,NA,NA,TGTGCCAGTAACCCGGGGCGGGGCTATGGCTACACCTTC,CASNPGRGYGYTF
TRBV19,TRBJ1-4,NA,NA,TGTGCCAGTAGCTCTCCCATTGCAACTAATGAAAAACTGTTTTTT,CASSSPIATNEKLFF
TRBV9,TRBJ2-7,NA,NA,TGTGCCAGCAGCGTAGGGTCCAGGGGATTGACCTACGAGCAGTACTTC,CASSVGSRGLTYEQYF
TRBV28,TRBJ2-7,once,NA,TGTGCCAGCAGCCCTGCTGTGGGCTACGAGCAGTACTTC,CASSPAVGYEQYF
TRBV30,TRBJ1-3,NA,NA,TGTGCCTGGAGTGGGGGCCAGACCTATTGGGCTGGAAACACCATATATTTT,CAWSGGQTYWAGNTIYF
TRBV6-6,TRBJ1-2,NA,NA,TGTGCCAGCTTCACAGGGTCGGATGGCTACACCTTC,CASFTGSDGYTF
TRBV5-4,TRBJ2-5,once,TRBD1,TGTGCCAGCAGCCCTAGGACAGGGAAGTGGGAGACCCAGTACTTC,CASSPRTGKWETQYF
TRBV6-5,TRBJ1-1,NA,TRBD1,TGTGCCAGCAGTCCGACAGGGATCACTGAAGCTTTCTTT,CASSPTGITEAFF
TRBV5-1,TRBJ1-1,NA,NA,TGCGCCAGCAGCGTGGGGGGCAAGACTGAAGCTTTCTTT,CASSVGGKTEAFF
TRBV10-1,TRBJ2-5,few,TRBD1,TGCGCCAGCAGTGATACGGGACAGGGGCAAGAAGAGACCCAGTACTTC,CASSDTGQGQEETQYF
TRBV27,TRBJ1-1,NA,NA,TGTGCCAGCAGTTGGTCGTCGGGCACTGAAGCTTTCTTT,CASSWSSGTEAFF
TRBV11-1,TRBJ2-4,NA,NA,TGTGCCAGCAGCTTAGAGCCCAGCAAAAACATTCAGTACTTC,CASSLEPSKNIQYF
TRBV6-6,TRBJ2-6,NA,TRBD1,TGTGCCAGCCATGACAGGGCGGTGGGGGCCAACGTCCTGACTTTC,CASHDRAVGANVLTF
TRBV3-1/TRBV3-2,TRBJ2-7,NA,NA,TGTGCCAGCAGCCAAGAGGGGGCCGTCTCCTACGAGCAGTACTTC,CASSQEGAVSYEQYF
TRBV19,TRBJ2-7,NA,NA,TGTGCCAGTAGTGTTGCCATTGGCCCCTCTTTAACCTACGAGCAGTACTTC,CASSVAIGPSLTYEQYF
TRBV6-5,TRBJ2-1,NA,NA,TGTGCCAGCAGTCTGACAGGTGGGTCCTACAATGAGCAGTTCTTC,CASSLTGGSYNEQFF
TRBV2,TRBJ2-7,NA,NA,TGTGCCAGCGGCTTCTCCTACGAGCAGTACTTC,CASGFSYEQYF
TRBV6-5,TRBJ1-5,few,NA,TGTGCCAGCAGTTACAGGTCCAATCAGCCCCAGCATTTT,CASSYRSNQPQHF
TRBV5-5,TRBJ2-7,NA,TRBD1,TGTGCCAGCAGGGCAGGACAGGGCACTTTCTACGAGCAGTACTTC,CASRAGQGTFYEQYF
TRBV9,TRBJ1-6,NA,NA,TGTGCCAGCAGCGCTAAAAGCTCCTATAATTCACCCCTCCACTTT,CASSAKSSYNSPLHF
TRBV27,TRBJ2-3,NA,TRBD2,TGTGCCATCCCGACTAGCGGGGGGGCCCGGACAGATACGCAGTATTTT,CAIPTSGGARTDTQYF
TRBV5-1,TRBJ1-6,NA,NA,TGCGCCACGCCGAGGGACATCTATAATTCACCCCTCCACTTT,CATPRDIYNSPLHF
TRBV2,TRBJ2-1,once,NA,TGTGCCAGCAGTTTGGACGGAGCTCTTGAGCAGTTCTTC,CASSLDGALEQFF
TRBV7-8,TRBJ2-5,few,NA,TGTGCCAGCAGCCCGCCTAGGAAAGAGACCCAGTACTTC,CASSPPRKETQYF
TRBV9,TRBJ1-1,NA,NA,TGTGCCAGCAGCGTAGGCGGCAGTATGTTGAACACTGAAGCTTTCTTT,CASSVGGSMLNTEAFF
TRBV6-4,TRBJ2-2,NA,TRBD2,TGTGCCAGCAGTGCCAGCGGGGGGGCTTACACCGGGGAGCTGTTTTTT,CASSASGGAYTGELFF
TRBV6-5,TRBJ2-7,once,NA,TGTGCCAGCAGTTACGATTCGGGACTCGAGCAGTACTTC,CASSYDSGLEQYF
TRBV27,TRBJ2-7,NA,TRBD1,TGTGCCAGCAGTGCGGGACAGGGCCCCTCCTACGAGCAGTACTTC,CASSAGQGPSYEQYF